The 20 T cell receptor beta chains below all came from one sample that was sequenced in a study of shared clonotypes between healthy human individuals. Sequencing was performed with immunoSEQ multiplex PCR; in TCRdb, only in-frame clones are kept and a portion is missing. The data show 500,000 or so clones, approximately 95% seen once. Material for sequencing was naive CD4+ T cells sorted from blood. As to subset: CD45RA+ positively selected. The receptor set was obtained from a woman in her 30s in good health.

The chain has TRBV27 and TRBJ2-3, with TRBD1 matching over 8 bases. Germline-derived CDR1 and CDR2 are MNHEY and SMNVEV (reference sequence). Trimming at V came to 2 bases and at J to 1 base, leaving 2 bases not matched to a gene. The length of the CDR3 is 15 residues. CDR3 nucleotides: TGTGCCAGCAGTTTACAGGGGGCGCGCACAGATACGCAGTATTTT. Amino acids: CASSLQGARTDTQYF.

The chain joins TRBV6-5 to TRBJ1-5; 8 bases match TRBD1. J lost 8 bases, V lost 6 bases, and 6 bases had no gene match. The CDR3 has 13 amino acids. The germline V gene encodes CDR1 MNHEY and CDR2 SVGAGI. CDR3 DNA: TGTGCCAGCAGGCCGACAGGGGATAAGCCCCAGCATTTT. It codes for CASRPTGDKPQHF.

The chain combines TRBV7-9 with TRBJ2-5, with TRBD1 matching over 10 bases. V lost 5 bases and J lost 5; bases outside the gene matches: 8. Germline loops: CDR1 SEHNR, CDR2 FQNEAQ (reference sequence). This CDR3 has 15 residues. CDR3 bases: TGTGCCAGCAGCACCGGGACAGGGGTTTGGGAGACCCAGTACTTC. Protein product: CASSTGTGVWETQYF. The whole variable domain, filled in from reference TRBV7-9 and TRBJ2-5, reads DTGVSQNPRHKITKRGQNVTFRCDPISEHNRLYWYRQTLGQGPEFLTYFQNEAQLEKSRLLSDRFSAERPKGSFSTLEIQRTEQGDSAMYLCASSTGTGVWETQYFGPGTRLLVL.

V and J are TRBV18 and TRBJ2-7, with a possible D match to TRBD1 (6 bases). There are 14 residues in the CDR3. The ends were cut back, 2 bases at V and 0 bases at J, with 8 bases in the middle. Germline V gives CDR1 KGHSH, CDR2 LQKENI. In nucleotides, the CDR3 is TGTGCCAGCTCACCAACAGGGCCCTCCTACGAGCAGTACTTC. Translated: CASSPTGPSYEQYF.

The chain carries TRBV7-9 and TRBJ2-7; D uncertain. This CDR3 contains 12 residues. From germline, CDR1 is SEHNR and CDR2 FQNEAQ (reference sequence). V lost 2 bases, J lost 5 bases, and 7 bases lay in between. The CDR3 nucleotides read TGTGCCAGCAGCTTAAGGGCGGACGAGCAGTACTTC. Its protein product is CASSLRADEQYF.

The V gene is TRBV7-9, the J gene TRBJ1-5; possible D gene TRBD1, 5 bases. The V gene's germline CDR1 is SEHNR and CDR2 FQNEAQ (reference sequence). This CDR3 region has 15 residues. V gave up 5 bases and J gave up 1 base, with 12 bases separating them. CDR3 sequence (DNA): TGTGCCAGCAGCCGCCATGGGGGGAGCAATCAGCCCCAGCATTTT. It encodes CASSRHGGSNQPQHF.

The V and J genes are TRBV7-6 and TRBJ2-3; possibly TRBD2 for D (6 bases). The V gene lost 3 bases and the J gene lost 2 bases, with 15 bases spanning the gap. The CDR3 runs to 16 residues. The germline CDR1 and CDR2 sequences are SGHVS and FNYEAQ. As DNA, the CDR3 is TGTGCCAGCAGCTTGCTAGCGCCTCAGAACACAGATACGCAGTATTTT. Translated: CASSLLAPQNTDTQYF. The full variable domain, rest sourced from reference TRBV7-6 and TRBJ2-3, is GAGVSQSPRYKVTKRGQDVALRCDPISGHVSLYWYRQALGQGPEFLTYFNYEAQQDKSGLPNDRFSAERPEGSISTLTIQRTEQRDSAMYRCASSLLAPQNTDTQYFGPGTRLTVL.

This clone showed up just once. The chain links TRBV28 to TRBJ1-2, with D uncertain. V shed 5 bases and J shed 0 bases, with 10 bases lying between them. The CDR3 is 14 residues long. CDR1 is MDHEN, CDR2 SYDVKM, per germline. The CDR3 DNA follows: TGTGCCAGCAGTGCCGATAATCCTAACTATGGCTACACCTTC. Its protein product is CASSADNPNYGYTF.

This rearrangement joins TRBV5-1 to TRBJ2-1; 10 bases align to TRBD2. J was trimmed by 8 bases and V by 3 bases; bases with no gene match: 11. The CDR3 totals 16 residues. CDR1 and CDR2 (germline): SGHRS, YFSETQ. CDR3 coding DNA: TGCGCCAGCAGCTCCGATTCGGGACTAGCGACGGATGAGCAGTTCTTC. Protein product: CASSSDSGLATDEQFF.

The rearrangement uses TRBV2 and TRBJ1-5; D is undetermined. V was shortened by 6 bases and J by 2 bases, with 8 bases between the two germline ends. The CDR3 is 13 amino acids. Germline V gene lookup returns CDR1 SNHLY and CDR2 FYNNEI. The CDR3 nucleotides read TGTGCCAGCAGCTTGCAGGGCAATCAGCCCCAGCATTTT. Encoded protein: CASSLQGNQPQHF.

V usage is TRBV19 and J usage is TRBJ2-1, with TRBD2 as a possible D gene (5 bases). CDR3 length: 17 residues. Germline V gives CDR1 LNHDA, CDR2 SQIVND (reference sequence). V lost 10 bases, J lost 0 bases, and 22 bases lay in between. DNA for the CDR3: TGTGCCACCAGGACCGGCGGGCTCCCGAGCTCCTACAATGAGCAGTTCTTC. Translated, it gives CATRTGGLPSSYNEQFF.

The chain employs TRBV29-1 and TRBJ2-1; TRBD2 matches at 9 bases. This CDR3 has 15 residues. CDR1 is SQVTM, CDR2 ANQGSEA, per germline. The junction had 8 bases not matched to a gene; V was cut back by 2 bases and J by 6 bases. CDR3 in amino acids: CSVESAREGFNEQFF. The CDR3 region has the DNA TGCAGCGTTGAAAGCGCGCGGGAGGGCTTCAATGAGCAGTTCTTC.

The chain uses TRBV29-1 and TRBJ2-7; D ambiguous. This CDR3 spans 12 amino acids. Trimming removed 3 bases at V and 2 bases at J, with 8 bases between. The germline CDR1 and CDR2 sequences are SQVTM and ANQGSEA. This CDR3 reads CSVDAGPYEQYF. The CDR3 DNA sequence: TGCAGCGTTGATGCAGGACCCTACGAGCAGTACTTC.

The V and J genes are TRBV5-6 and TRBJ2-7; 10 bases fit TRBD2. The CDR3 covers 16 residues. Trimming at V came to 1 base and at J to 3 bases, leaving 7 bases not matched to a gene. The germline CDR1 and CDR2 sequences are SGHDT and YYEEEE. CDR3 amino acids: CASSLSPSGSVYEQYF. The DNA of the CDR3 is TGTGCCAGCAGCTTGTCGCCTAGCGGGAGCGTCTACGAGCAGTACTTC. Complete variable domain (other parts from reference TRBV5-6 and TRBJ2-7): DAGVTQSPTHLIKTRGQQVTLRCSPKSGHDTVSWYQQALGQGPQFIFQYYEEEERQRGNFPDRFSGHQFPNYSSELNVNALLLGDSALYLCASSLSPSGSVYEQYFGPGTRLTVT.

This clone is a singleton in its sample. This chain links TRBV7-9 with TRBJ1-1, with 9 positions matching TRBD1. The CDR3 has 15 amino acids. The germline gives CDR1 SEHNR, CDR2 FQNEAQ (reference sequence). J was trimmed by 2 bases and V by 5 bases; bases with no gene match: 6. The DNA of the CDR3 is TGTGCCAGCAGCCAAGGACAGGGGCACAACACTGAAGCTTTCTTT. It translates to CASSQGQGHNTEAFF.

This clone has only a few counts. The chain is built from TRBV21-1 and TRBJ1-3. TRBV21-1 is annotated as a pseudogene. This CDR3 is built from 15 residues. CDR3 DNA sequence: TGTGCCAGCAGCAAAGGCCTAGTGGCCGGAAACACCATATATTTT. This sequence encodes CASSKGLVAGNTIYF.

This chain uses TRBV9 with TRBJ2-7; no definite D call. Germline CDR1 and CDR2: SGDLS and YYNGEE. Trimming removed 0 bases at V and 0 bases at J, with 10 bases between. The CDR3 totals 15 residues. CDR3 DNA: TGTGCCAGCAGCGTAGCTGCGAGAAGCTCCTACGAGCAGTACTTC. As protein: CASSVAARSSYEQYF.

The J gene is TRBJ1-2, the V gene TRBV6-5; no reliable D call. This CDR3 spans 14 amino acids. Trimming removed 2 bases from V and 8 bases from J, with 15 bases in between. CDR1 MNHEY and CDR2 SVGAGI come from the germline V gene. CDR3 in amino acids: CASSYEAGPHGYTF. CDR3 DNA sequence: TGTGCCAGCAGTTACGAGGCAGGACCACACGGCTACACCTTC.

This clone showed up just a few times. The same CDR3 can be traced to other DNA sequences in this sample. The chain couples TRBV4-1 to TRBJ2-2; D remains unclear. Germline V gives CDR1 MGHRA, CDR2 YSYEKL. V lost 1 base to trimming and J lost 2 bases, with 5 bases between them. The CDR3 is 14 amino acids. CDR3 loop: CASSQVGNTGELFF. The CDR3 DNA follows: TGCGCCAGCAGCCAAGTGGGAAACACCGGGGAGCTGTTTTTT.

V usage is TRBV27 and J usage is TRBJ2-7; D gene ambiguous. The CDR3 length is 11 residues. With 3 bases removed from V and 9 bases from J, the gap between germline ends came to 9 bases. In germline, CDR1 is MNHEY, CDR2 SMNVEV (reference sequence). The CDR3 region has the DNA TGTGCCAGCAGTTTTTCGACTTGGCAGTACTTC. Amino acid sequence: CASSFSTWQYF.